One and the same sample provided the 20 T cell receptor beta chains below, sequenced in a study of immune evolution from preneoplasia to lung adenocarcinoma. Assay used: immunoSEQ multiplex PCR; TCRdb lists only in-frame clones, some missing. This sample has approximately 4,000 clones; roughly four fifths occur once, and the top ten carry 18%. Input material: FFPE minimally invasive lung adenocarcinoma tissue. The source of these receptors is a person aged 60-79 years with lung adenocarcinoma.

The CDR3 loop reads CASSSPRAGGPYNEQFF. The CDR3 DNA reads as TGCGCCAGCAGCTCACCCCGAGCGGGGGGGCCGTACAATGAGCAGTTCTTC. The chain has TRBV5-1 and TRBJ2-1; 10 positions match TRBD2. This CDR3 has 17 residues. Germline V CDR1 and CDR2: SGHRS, YFSETQ. J lost 4 bases, V lost 3 bases, and 10 bases had no gene match. The variable domain in full, completed from reference TRBV5-1 and TRBJ2-1, reads KAGVTQTPRYLIKTRGQQVTLSCSPISGHRSVSWYQQTPGQGLQFLFEYFSETQRNKGNFPGRFSGRQFSNSRSEMNVSTLELGDSALYLCASSSPRAGGPYNEQFFGPGTRLTVL.

This chain connects TRBV18 to TRBJ2-1; D might be TRBD1 (6 bases). The CDR3 has 13 amino acids. Trimming stripped 2 bases from V and 9 bases from J, with 11 bases between. CDR1 and CDR2 (germline): KGHSH, LQKENI. As DNA, the CDR3 is TGTGCCAGCTCACCAACGCAGGGGATTGAGCAGTTCTTC. This codes for CASSPTQGIEQFF.

This chain uses TRBV5-5 with TRBJ2-1; D is perhaps TRBD1 or TRBD2 (5 bases each). This CDR3 comprises 16 residues. V was trimmed by 4 bases and J by 2 bases, leaving 16 bases between them. The germline gives CDR1 SGHKS, CDR2 YYEKEE (reference sequence). The CDR3 here is CASSLRDALTYNEQFF. The CDR3 DNA reads as TGTGCCAGCAGCCTAAGGGACGCTCTAACCTACAATGAGCAGTTCTTC. The whole variable domain, remainder taken from reference TRBV5-5 and TRBJ2-1, is DAGVTQSPTHLIKTRGQQVTLRCSPISGHKSVSWYQQVLGQGPQFIFQYYEKEERGRGNFPDRFSARQFPNYSSELNVNALLLGDSALYLCASSLRDALTYNEQFFGPGTRLTVL.

This clone was seen once. This chain joins TRBV28 and TRBJ1-2, with D hard to call. Trimming cost V 11 bases and J 2 bases, with 9 bases left between them. The CDR3 totals 11 residues. The germline V gene has CDR1 MDHEN and CDR2 SYDVKM. CDR3 DNA: TGTGCCGCTGGGAAAAACTATGGCTACACCTTC. Its translation is CAAGKNYGYTF.

The rearrangement links TRBV5-1 to TRBJ2-1, with TRBD2 matching over 9 bases. Trimming at V came to 1 base and at J to 4 bases, leaving 3 bases not matched to a gene. The CDR3 covers 15 residues. Germline V CDR1 and CDR2: SGHRS, YFSETQ. CDR3 sequence (DNA): TGCGCCAGCAGCTTGAGCGGGGGGCCGTACAATGAGCAGTTCTTC. This encodes CASSLSGGPYNEQFF.

The V and J genes are TRBV7-9 and TRBJ2-3; 11 nucleotides match TRBD1. Trimming took 7 bases from V and 2 from J; bases not matched to a gene: 5. From germline, CDR1 is SEHNR and CDR2 FQNEAQ (reference sequence). The CDR3 loop spans 15 amino acids. The DNA for the CDR3 is TGTGCCAGCAACGGGGGACAGGGGGTCACAGATACGCAGTATTTT. Translation: CASNGGQGVTDTQYF.

Only one count was recorded for this clone. The chain recombines TRBV19 with TRBJ2-6; no clear D gene. Germline-derived CDR1 and CDR2 are LNHDA and SQIVND (reference sequence). The CDR3 has 15 residues. The V end lost 2 bases, the J end lost 5 bases, and 10 bases lay between the germline ends. This CDR3 reads CASSIRSVRANVLTF. CDR3 sequence (DNA): TGTGCCAGTAGTATACGGTCAGTAAGGGCCAACGTCCTGACTTTC. Complete variable domain (other parts from reference TRBV19 and TRBJ2-6): DGGITQSPKYLFRKEGQNVTLSCEQNLNHDAMYWYRQDPGQGLRLIYYSQIVNDFQKGDIAEGYSVSREKKESFPLTVTSAQKNPTAFYLCASSIRSVRANVLTFGAGSRLTVL.

The chain carries TRBV9 and TRBJ1-2, with D unresolved. Germline loops: CDR1 SGDLS, CDR2 YYNGEE. Deletions cut 2 bases from V and 4 bases from J, with 6 bases between. This CDR3 comprises 12 residues. CDR3 loop: CASSVDFYGYTF. The CDR3 region has the DNA TGTGCCAGCAGCGTCGACTTCTATGGCTACACCTTC.

This chain uses TRBV7-8 with TRBJ2-7; D call uncertain. The germline V and J ends were trimmed by 2 bases and 1 base, with 6 bases remaining between them. The CDR3 extends over 13 amino acids. Germline V lookup: CDR1 SGHVS, CDR2 FQNEAQ. DNA for the CDR3: TGTGCCAGCAGCTTACTGGAGTCCTACGAGCAGTACTTC. Translating gives CASSLLESYEQYF.

The chain is built from TRBV5-1 and TRBJ2-1; possible D gene TRBD2, 5 bases. The CDR3 length is 12 residues. The germline V gene has CDR1 SGHRS and CDR2 YFSETQ. Trimming pared 4 bases from V and 15 bases from J, leaving 17 bases between. CDR3 residues: CASSRGGGGWFF. CDR3 DNA: TGCGCCAGCAGCCGTGGCGGAGGCGGGTGGTTCTTC. Full variable domain (outside the CDR3, taken from reference TRBV5-1 and TRBJ2-1): KAGVTQTPRYLIKTRGQQVTLSCSPISGHRSVSWYQQTPGQGLQFLFEYFSETQRNKGNFPGRFSGRQFSNSRSEMNVSTLELGDSALYLCASSRGGGGWFFGPGTRLTVL.

The chain joins TRBV5-1 to TRBJ2-5; D is tentatively TRBD1 or TRBD2 (5 bases each). The CDR3 spans 15 residues. Trimming took off 0 bases at V and 2 bases at J, with 11 bases between the two ends. The germline gives CDR1 SGHRS, CDR2 YFSETQ. CDR3 in DNA: TGCGCCAGCAGCTTGGTACCGGGACCACAAGAGACCCAGTACTTC. Translating it yields CASSLVPGPQETQYF.

The chain has TRBV6-5 and TRBJ1-2, with TRBD1 matching over 7 bases. CDR3 length: 14 amino acids. Germline V CDR1 and CDR2: MNHEY, SVGAGI. Trimming removed 5 bases from V and 4 bases from J; junction bases left unmatched: 7. The CDR3 reads CASSRDRALYGYTF. CDR3 DNA: TGTGCCAGCAGTCGCGACAGGGCCCTCTATGGCTACACCTTC.

The chain employs TRBV2 and TRBJ2-3; 9 bases are shared with TRBD2. The V segment lost 2 bases and the J segment 4 bases; nucleotides outside the gene matches: 1. The germline CDR1 and CDR2 sequences are SNHLY and FYNNEI. The CDR3 is 14 residues long. Here the CDR3 DNA reads TGTGCCAGCAGTGAATGGACTAGCGCAGATACGCAGTATTTT. Translation: CASSEWTSADTQYF.

This chain uses TRBV11-3 with TRBJ2-5; 10 bases map to TRBD1. The CDR3 totals 16 residues. With 1 base clipped from V and 2 bases from J, the junction kept 4 bases outside the gene matches. CDR1 and CDR2 (germline): SGHNT, YENEEA. The chain's CDR3 is CASSLGLGQGQETQYF. CDR3 bases: TGTGCCAGCAGCTTAGGTCTGGGACAGGGGCAAGAGACCCAGTACTTC.

The chain combines TRBV11-3 with TRBJ2-7, with D perhaps matching TRBD1 or TRBD2 (5 bases each). Trimming shortened V by 1 base and J by 10 bases, and 17 bases separated the two germline ends. CDR3 size: 14 residues. CDR1 and CDR2 from the germline V gene are SGHNT and YENEEA. This CDR3 reads CASSLGPPRDHQYF. CDR3 in DNA: TGTGCCAGCAGCTTAGGCCCCCCCCGGGACCACCAGTACTTC.

This chain links TRBV4-2 with TRBJ2-5; D is perhaps TRBD1 (6 bases). V was cut by 5 bases and J by 2 bases, with 15 bases left in between. This CDR3 contains 15 residues. The germline gives CDR1 LGHNA, CDR2 YNFKEQ. The CDR3 loop reads CASSSVTGQQETQYF. CDR3 in DNA: TGTGCCAGCAGCTCCGTTACGGGACAACAAGAGACCCAGTACTTC.

The rearrangement joins TRBV5-1 to TRBJ2-5, with D possibly being TRBD1 (6 bases). V was cut by 2 bases and J by 1 base, with 6 bases left in between. CDR1 SGHRS and CDR2 YFSETQ come from the germline V gene. This CDR3 is built from 13 residues. As DNA, the CDR3 is TGCGCCAGCAGCTTAGGGGGCCAAGAGACCCAGTACTTC. Its protein product is CASSLGGQETQYF.

The genes are TRBV5-6 and TRBJ1-2; D is unresolved. The CDR3 runs 14 residues. Germline V lookup: CDR1 SGHDT, CDR2 YYEEEE. V was pared by 0 bases and J by 5 bases, with 11 bases between. CDR3 residues: CASSLGHAVYGYTF. CDR3 nucleotides: TGTGCCAGCAGCTTGGGACACGCAGTATATGGCTACACCTTC.

This chain uses TRBV11-2 with TRBJ2-3; the match to TRBD2 covers 10 bases. The CDR3 contains 17 residues. After removal of 6 bases from V and 1 base from J, the junction contained 10 bases not matched to a gene. CDR1 SGHAT and CDR2 FQNNGV come from the germline V gene. CDR3 sequence reads: CASRIAGGSRGTDTQYF. In nucleotides, the CDR3 is TGTGCCAGCAGAATAGCGGGGGGAAGCCGGGGCACAGATACGCAGTATTTT.

The chain joins TRBV6-1 to TRBJ2-7; TRBD1 aligns across 7 bases. This CDR3 contains 16 residues. V dropped 3 bases and J dropped 4; count of bases not matched to a gene: 12. Germline V gives CDR1 MNHNS, CDR2 SASEGT. CDR3 sequence: CASSEPYGTDHYEQYF. The CDR3 DNA reads TGTGCCAGCAGTGAGCCTTACGGGACAGACCATTACGAGCAGTACTTC.